This record looks at one T cell receptor (beta chain) sequence and its context. This clonotype was seen only once. The antigen this receptor binds is unknown. The input lacks base qualities; no much larger clone sits a single base away. One read alone makes for weak evidence. The sample originates from a study of T cell repertoires in cytomegalovirus infection (dated by TCRdb to between 2018 and 2021). Study-level background: Peptide stimulations targeted recently identified HLA-C-restricted CMV epitopes, whose presentation resists viral immunomodulation, together with well-studied HLA-B-restricted epitopes. The HLA type of each donor mattered for the analysis, because public TCR beta signatures pointed to carriage of CMV infection along with the matching HLA type. What the work shows at the level of the full study, not this receptor alone: Cumulative frequency of public TCR beta family members discriminated carriers of CMV infection plus the relevant HLA type in this cohort and an independent approximately 340-donor cohort. The ex vivo response was dominated by HLA-C-restricted CMV-specific TCR beta clonotypes, which also provided the single most frequent clonotype in two of eight donors.

The sequencer listed for this sample is Illumina HiSeq 1500. TCRdb trimmed public reads at Q25 via fastp, called clones via MiXCR and kept in-frame beta chains. All rows with the same CDR3 protein become a single entry with the most common DNA and genes. The sample table contains some 54,000 distinct CDR3 sequences; only one count was recorded for about 20% of them. Clones ranked in the top ten supply around 77% of the sample. The treatment or condition label here, explained by the study, means: in vitro stimulation with specific CMV peptide epitopes to enrich CMV-specific T cells. According to the germline V gene (reference sequence), CDR1 reads MNHEY and CDR2 reads SMNVEV. Counted from cysteine to phenylalanine, this CDR3 has 14 amino acids. Of the read, only the CDR3 DNA is kept; its 42 bases are in frame from base 1. Germline trimming: 8 bases from V, 6 bases from J; junction bases outside gene matches: 4.

The chain couples TRBV27 to TRBJ1-6; a stretch of 10 junction bases matches TRBD1. Sequencing was performed on CD8+ T cells from cultured PBMCs, taken from culture after CMV antigen stimulation. The clonotype was recovered from a human donor in good health (CMV status not recorded). Some clones in this sample may be carry-over from other donors' samples. The CDR3 sequence is CASGTGAVNSPLHF. The bases are TGTGCCAGCGGGACAGGGGCGGTTAATTCACCCCTCCACTTT.